The clone carrying this TCR beta chain was observed a few times. Its antigen remains unidentified. CDR3 length: 15 amino acids. Trimming cost V 2 bases and J 2 bases, with 14 bases left between them. Germline V gene lookup returns CDR1 SGHKS and CDR2 YYEKEE (reference sequence). PCR was performed using 60 Vbeta and 13 Jbeta primers. TCRdb's copy holds only in-frame clones and misses some; the assay was immunoSEQ multiplex PCR. The table lists around 190,000 clones, about 9% of them singletons, with 1% to 1.5% in the top ten. The data were obtained in a study of cytomegalovirus exposure and HLA in healthy donors. Findings and limits, study-wide: Most TCR beta V segments were productive about 87% or about 30% of the time in an earlier analysis. More clonal expansion characterized HLA-associated TCR beta chains than equally common others in a later analysis. With further analysis later on, most CMV-associated TCR beta chains appeared HLA-restricted.

The chain links TRBV5-5 to TRBJ2-7; D might be TRBD1 (5 bases). The clonotype was recovered from a woman between 25 and 40 years old in good health and CMV-seropositive. The material sequenced was PBMCs. CDR3 loop: CASSFYSDSPYEQYF. The CDR3 coding sequence is TGTGCCAGCAGCTTCTACTCCGACAGTCCCTACGAGCAGTACTTC.